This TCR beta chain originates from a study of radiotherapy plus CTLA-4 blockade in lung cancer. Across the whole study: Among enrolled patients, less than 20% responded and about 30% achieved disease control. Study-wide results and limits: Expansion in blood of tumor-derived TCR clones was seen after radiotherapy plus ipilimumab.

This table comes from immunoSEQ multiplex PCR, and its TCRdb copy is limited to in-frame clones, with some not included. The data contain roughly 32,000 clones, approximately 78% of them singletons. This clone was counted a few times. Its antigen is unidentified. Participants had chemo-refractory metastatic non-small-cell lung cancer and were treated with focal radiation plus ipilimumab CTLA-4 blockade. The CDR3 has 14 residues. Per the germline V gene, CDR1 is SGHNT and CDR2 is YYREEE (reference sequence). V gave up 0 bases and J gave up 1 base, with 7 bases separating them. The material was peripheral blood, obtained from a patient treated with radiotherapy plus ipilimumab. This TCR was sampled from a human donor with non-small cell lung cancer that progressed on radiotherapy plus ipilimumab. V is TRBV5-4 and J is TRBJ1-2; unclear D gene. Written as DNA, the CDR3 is TGTGCCAGCAGCTTGGGGACTATTAACTATGGCTACACCTTC. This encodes CASSLGTINYGYTF.